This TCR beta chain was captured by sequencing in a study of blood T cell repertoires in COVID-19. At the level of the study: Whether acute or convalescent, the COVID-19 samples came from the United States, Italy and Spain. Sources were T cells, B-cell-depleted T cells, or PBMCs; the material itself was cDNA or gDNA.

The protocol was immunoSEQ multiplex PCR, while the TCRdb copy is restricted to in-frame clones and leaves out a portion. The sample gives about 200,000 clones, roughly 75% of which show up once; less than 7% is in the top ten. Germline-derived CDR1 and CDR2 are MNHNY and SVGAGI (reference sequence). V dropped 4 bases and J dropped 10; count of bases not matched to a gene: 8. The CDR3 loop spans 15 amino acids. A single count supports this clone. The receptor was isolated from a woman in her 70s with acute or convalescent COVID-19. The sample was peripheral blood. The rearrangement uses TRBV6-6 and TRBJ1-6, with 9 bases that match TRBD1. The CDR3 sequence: CASSSTGQGESPLHF. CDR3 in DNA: TGTGCCAGCAGTTCCACGGGACAGGGAGAGTCACCCCTCCACTTT.